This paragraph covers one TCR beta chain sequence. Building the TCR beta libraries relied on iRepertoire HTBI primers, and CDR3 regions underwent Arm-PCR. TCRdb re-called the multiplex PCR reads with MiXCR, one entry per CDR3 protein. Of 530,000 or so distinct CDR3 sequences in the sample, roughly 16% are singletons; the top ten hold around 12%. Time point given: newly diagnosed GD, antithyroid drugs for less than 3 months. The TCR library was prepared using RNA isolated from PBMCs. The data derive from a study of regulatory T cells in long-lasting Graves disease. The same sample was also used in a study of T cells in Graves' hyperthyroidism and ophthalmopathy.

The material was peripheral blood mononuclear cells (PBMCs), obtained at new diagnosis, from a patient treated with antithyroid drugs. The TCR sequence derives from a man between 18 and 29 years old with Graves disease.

The CDR3 DNA reads as TGCGCCAGCAGCCAAGATCAACTCTCCGAGCAGTACTTC. This translates into CASSQDQLSEQYF. The gene calls are TRBV4-1 and TRBJ2-7; D call uncertain. CDR3 length equals 13 residues. Germline V gene sequence: CDR1 MGHRA, CDR2 YSYEKL. V dropped 0 bases and J dropped 6 bases, with 9 bases sitting between them.